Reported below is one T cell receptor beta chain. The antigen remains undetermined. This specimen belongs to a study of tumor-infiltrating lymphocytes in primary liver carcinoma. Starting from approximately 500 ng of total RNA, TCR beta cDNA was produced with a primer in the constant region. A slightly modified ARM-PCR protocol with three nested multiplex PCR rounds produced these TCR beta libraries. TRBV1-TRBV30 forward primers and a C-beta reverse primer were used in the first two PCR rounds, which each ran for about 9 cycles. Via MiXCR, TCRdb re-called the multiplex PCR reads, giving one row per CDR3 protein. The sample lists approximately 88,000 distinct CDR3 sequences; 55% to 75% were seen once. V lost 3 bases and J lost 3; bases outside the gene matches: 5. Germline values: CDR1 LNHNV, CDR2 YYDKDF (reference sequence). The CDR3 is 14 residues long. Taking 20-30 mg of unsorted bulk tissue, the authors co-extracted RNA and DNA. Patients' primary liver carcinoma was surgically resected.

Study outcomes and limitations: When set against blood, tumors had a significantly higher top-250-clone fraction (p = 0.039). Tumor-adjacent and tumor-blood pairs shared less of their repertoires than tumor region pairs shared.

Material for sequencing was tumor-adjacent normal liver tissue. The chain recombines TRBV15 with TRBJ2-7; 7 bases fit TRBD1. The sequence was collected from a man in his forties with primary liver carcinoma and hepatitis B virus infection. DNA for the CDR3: TGTGCCACCAGCAGGACCGGGACAGACTACGAGCAGTACTTC. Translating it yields CATSRTGTDYEQYF.